This is a list of T cell receptor beta chains from one sample in a study of identical twins. TCRdb re-called the 5' RACE reads through MiXCR, storing one row per CDR3 protein. The sample has some 630,000 distinct CDR3 sequences; about 7% are singletons. The sample was also reused in another study, on yellow fever vaccine responses in identical twins.

The sample was PBMCs. These receptors were obtained from a woman between 18 and 29 years old in good health. Each CDR3 is given with its conserved first and last residue. A D gene is named only where the DNA matches it firmly. The size entry is marked missing in some rows and otherwise reads once, few, many or a size class.

CASSLQGGIRNEQFF	TGTGCCAGCAGTCTACAGGGGGGGATTCGCAATGAGCAGTTCTTC	TRBJ2-1	TRBV27	few	NA
CASSPDGHYEQYF	TGTGCCAGCAGTCCGGACGGGCACTACGAGCAGTACTTC	TRBJ2-7	TRBV12-3/TRBV12-4	many	NA
CASSSGVGNSPLHF	TGTGCCAGCAGTTCCGGGGTGGGGAATTCACCCCTCCACTTT	TRBJ1-6	TRBV27	few	NA
CASSSLAGGTDTQYF	TGTGCCAGCAGTTCACTAGCGGGAGGCACAGATACGCAGTATTTT	TRBJ2-3	TRBV6-4	many	TRBD2
CASTDPRLNTEAFF	TGTGCCAGTACGGATCCTCGTTTGAACACTGAAGCTTTCTTT	TRBJ1-1	TRBV27	few	NA
CSARIGQGLLAQYF	TGCAGTGCTAGAATCGGGCAGGGGCTGCTGGCCCAGTACTTC	TRBJ2-5	TRBV20-1	NA	NA
CASSLDDRNYGYTF	TGTGCCAGCAGCTTAGACGACAGAAACTATGGCTACACCTTC	TRBJ1-2	TRBV7-2	few	NA
CASRVSAGVDTQYF	TGTGCCAGCAGAGTCTCCGCAGGGGTCGATACGCAGTATTTT	TRBJ2-3	TRBV6-4	NA	NA
CSARVWGDEQFF	TGCAGTGCTAGAGTCTGGGGCGATGAGCAGTTCTTC	TRBJ2-1	TRBV20-1	few	NA
CASSVGPRTEAFF	TGTGCCAGCAGTGTGGGTCCCAGGACTGAAGCTTTCTTT	TRBJ1-1	TRBV27	NA	NA
CASSEEASYEQYF	TGTGCCAGCAGTGAAGAGGCATCCTACGAGCAGTACTTC	TRBJ2-7	TRBV6-1	NA	NA
CAISAGVIAARSSYNEQFF	TGTGCCATCAGCGCCGGGGTGATAGCGGCAAGGAGCTCCTACAATGAGCAGTTCTTC	TRBJ2-1	TRBV10-3	few	NA
CASSTRPAYEQYF	TGTGCCAGCAGTACCCGGCCGGCATACGAGCAGTACTTC	TRBJ2-7	TRBV12-3/TRBV12-4	few	NA
CASSSGIGTYNSPLHF	TGCGCCAGCAGCTCCGGCATTGGGACCTATAATTCACCCCTCCACTTT	TRBJ1-6	TRBV5-1	few	NA
CASSLELLRGRARTGELFF	TGTGCCAGCAGCTTAGAGCTCCTTCGCGGGAGGGCCCGCACCGGGGAGCTGTTTTTT	TRBJ2-2	TRBV7-6	many	TRBD2
CASSLAGQGSSPLHF	TGTGCCAGCAGCTTAGCGGGACAGGGGAGTTCACCCCTCCACTTT	TRBJ1-6	TRBV11-3	few	TRBD1
CSARGDNLEKLFF	TGCAGTGCTAGAGGGGATAACCTCGAAAAACTGTTTTTT	TRBJ1-4	TRBV20-1	few	NA
CSVAGSEETQYF	TGCAGCGTGGCAGGGAGTGAAGAGACCCAGTACTTC	TRBJ2-5	TRBV29-1	NA	NA
CASSSRGTGYNEQFF	TGTGCCAGCAGCTCCCGCGGGACAGGGTACAATGAGCAGTTCTTC	TRBJ2-1	TRBV7-9	NA	TRBD1
CASTPGLAYEQYF	TGTGCCAGCACCCCGGGACTAGCATACGAGCAGTACTTC	TRBJ2-7	TRBV6-1	NA	TRBD2
CASSYTRGTGELFF	TGTGCCAGCAGCTACACTCGGGGCACCGGGGAGCTGTTTTTT	TRBJ2-2	TRBV6-5	many	NA
CASKSIPSGSADTQYF	TGTGCCAGCAAGTCTATCCCTAGCGGGAGCGCAGATACGCAGTATTTT	TRBJ2-3	TRBV2	many	TRBD2
CASMGQPDNEQFF	TGTGCCAGTATGGGACAGCCTGACAATGAGCAGTTCTTC	TRBJ2-1	TRBV6-1	NA	TRBD1
CASSPDRGLYGYTF	TGTGCCAGCTCACCTGACAGGGGCCTCTATGGCTACACCTTC	TRBJ1-2	TRBV18	NA	TRBD1
CASSTGGGSSSYNEQFF	TGTGCCAGCAGCACAGGCGGGGGTTCAAGCTCCTACAATGAGCAGTTCTTC	TRBJ2-1	TRBV11-3	NA	TRBD2
CSARDVTSGSDEQYF	TGCAGTGCTAGAGATGTGACTAGCGGGAGTGACGAGCAGTACTTC	TRBJ2-7	TRBV20-1	NA	TRBD2
CASSAALAGEPYEQYF	TGTGCCAGCAGCGCCGCGCTAGCGGGGGAACCCTACGAGCAGTACTTC	TRBJ2-7	TRBV7-8	NA	TRBD2
CASSPPWSGVFTDTQYF	TGTGCCAGCTCACCGCCTTGGAGCGGGGTCTTCACAGATACGCAGTATTTT	TRBJ2-3	TRBV18	few	TRBD2
CASSRDEGYGYTF	TGTGCCAGCAGTCGGGACGAGGGATATGGCTACACCTTC	TRBJ1-2	TRBV14	few	NA
CASSPTGTGGSLGYTF	TGCGCCAGCAGCCCTACCGGGACAGGGGGCTCTTTGGGCTACACCTTC	TRBJ1-2	TRBV5-1	NA	TRBD1
CASTESLRISGGNSEQFF	TGTGCTAGCACCGAGTCCCTCCGGATCAGCGGGGGAAACAGTGAGCAGTTCTTC	TRBJ2-1	TRBV12-3/TRBV12-4	NA	TRBD2
CASSWGRDEQFF	TGTGCCAGCAGTTGGGGGAGGGATGAGCAGTTCTTC	TRBJ2-1	TRBV27	many	TRBD2